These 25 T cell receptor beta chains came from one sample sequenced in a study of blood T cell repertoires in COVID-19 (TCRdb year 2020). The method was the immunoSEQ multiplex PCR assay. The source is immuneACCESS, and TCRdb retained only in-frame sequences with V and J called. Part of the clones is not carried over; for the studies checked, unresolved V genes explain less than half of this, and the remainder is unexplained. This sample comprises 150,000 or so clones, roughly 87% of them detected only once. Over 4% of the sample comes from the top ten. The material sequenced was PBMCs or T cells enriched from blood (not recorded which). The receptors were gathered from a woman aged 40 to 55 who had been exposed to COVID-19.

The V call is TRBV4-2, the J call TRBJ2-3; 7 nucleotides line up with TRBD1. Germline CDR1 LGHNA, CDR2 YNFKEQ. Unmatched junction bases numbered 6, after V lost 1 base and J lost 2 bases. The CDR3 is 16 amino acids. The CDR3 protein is CASSQVGGPSTDTQYF. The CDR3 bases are TGTGCCAGCAGCCAAGTAGGGGGCCCCTCCACAGATACGCAGTATTTT.

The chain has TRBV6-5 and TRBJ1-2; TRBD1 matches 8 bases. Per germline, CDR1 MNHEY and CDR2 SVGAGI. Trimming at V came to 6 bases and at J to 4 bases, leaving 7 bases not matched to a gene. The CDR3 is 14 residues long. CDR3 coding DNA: TGTGCCAGCAGCCACAGGGGGGGCAGCTATGGCTACACCTTC. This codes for CASSHRGGSYGYTF.

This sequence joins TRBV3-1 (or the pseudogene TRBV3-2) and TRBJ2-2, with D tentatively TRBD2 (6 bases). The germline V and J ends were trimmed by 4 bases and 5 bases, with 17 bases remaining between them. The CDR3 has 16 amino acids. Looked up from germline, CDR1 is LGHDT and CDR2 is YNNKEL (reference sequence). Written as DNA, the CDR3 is TGTGCCAGCAGCCCCCGGCGGGAAGTAGGGACCGGGGAGCTGTTTTTT. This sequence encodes CASSPRREVGTGELFF.

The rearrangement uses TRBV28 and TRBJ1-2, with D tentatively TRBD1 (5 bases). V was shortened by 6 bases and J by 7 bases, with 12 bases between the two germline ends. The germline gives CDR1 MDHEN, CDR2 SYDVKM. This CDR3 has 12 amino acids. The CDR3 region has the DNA TGTGCCAGCAGCCCCGACAGATTTGGCTACACCTTC. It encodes CASSPDRFGYTF.

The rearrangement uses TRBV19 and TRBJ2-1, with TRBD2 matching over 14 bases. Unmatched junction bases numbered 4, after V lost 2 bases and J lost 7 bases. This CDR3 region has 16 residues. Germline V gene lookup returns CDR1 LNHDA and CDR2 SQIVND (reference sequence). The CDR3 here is CASSIPGLAGVNEQFF. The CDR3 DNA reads TGTGCCAGTAGTATACCGGGACTAGCGGGAGTTAATGAGCAGTTCTTC.

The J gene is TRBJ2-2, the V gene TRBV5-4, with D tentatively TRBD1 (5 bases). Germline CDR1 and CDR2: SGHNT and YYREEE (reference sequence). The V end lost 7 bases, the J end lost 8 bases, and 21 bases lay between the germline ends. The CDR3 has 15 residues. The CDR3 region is CASHPGNQAIGELFF. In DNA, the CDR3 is TGTGCCAGCCATCCAGGGAATCAAGCGATTGGGGAGCTGTTTTTT. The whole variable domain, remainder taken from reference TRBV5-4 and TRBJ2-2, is ETGVTQSPTHLIKTRGQQVTLRCSSQSGHNTVSWYQQALGQGPQFIFQYYREEENGRGNFPPRFSGLQFPNYSSELNVNALELDDSALYLCASHPGNQAIGELFFGEGSRLTVL.

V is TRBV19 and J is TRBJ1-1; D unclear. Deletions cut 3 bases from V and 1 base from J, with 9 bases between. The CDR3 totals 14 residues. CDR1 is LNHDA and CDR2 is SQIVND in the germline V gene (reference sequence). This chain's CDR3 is CASSIGFSNTEAFF. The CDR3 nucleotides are TGTGCCAGTAGTATCGGGTTCTCGAACACTGAAGCTTTCTTT. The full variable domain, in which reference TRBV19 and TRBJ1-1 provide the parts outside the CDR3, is DGGITQSPKYLFRKEGQNVTLSCEQNLNHDAMYWYRQDPGQGLRLIYYSQIVNDFQKGDIAEGYSVSREKKESFPLTVTSAQKNPTAFYLCASSIGFSNTEAFFGQGTRLTVV.

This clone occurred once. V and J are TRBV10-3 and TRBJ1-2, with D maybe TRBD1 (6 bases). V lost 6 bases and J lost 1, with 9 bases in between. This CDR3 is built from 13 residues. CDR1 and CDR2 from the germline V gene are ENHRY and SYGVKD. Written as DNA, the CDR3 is TGTGCCATCAGCAGACAGGATAACTATGGCTACACCTTC. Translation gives CAISRQDNYGYTF.

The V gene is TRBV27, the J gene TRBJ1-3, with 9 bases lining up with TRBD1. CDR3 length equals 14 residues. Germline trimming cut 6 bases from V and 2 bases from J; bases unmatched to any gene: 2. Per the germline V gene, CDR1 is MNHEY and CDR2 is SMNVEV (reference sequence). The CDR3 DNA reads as TGTGCCAGCAGGGGACAGGGTACTGGAAACACCATATATTTT. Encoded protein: CASRGQGTGNTIYF.

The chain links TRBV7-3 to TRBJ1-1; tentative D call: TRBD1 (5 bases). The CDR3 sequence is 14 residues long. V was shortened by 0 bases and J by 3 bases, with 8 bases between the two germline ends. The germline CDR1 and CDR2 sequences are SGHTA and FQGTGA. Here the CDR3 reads CASSLTGEDTEAFF. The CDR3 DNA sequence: TGTGCCAGCAGCTTAACAGGGGAAGACACTGAAGCTTTCTTT.

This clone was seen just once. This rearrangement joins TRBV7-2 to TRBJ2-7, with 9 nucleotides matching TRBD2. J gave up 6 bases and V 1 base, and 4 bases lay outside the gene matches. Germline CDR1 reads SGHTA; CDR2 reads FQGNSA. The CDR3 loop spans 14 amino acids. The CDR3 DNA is TGTGCCAGCAGCTTAGGTAGCGGGAGCCGCGAGCAGTACTTC. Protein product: CASSLGSGSREQYF.

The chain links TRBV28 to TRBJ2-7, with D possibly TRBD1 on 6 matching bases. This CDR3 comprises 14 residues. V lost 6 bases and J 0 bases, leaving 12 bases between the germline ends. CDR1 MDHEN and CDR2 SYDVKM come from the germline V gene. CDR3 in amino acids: CASSPGHRSYEQYF. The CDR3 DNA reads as TGTGCCAGCAGCCCGGGACACCGCTCCTACGAGCAGTACTTC. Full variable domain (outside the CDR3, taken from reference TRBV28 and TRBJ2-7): DVKVTQSSRYLVKRTGEKVFLECVQDMDHENMFWYRQDPGLGLRLIYFSYDVKMKEKGDIPEGYSVSREKKERFSLILESASTNQTSMYLCASSPGHRSYEQYFGPGTRLTVT.

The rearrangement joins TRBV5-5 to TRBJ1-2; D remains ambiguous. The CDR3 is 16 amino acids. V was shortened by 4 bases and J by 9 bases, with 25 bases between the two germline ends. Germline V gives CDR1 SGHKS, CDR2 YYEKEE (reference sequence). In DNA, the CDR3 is TGTGCCAGCAGCATTGTCCGCCTCAAACCGACAATTAGCTACACCTTC. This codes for CASSIVRLKPTISYTF.

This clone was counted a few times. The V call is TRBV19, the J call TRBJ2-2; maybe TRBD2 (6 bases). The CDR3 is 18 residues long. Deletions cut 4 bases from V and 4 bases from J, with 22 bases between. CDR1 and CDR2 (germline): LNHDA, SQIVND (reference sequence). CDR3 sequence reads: CASSTTSGGYYLTGELFF. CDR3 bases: TGTGCCAGTAGTACGACTAGTGGGGGATATTATCTCACCGGGGAGCTGTTTTTT.

CDR3 nucleotides: TGTGCCAGCAGTTCTCAGGGCTACGAGCAGTACTTC. This translates into CASSSQGYEQYF. The chain combines TRBV12-3 or TRBV12-4 with TRBJ2-7; perhaps TRBD1 as D (5 bases). The CDR3 consists of 12 residues. V was pared by 4 bases and J by 3 bases, with 7 bases between.

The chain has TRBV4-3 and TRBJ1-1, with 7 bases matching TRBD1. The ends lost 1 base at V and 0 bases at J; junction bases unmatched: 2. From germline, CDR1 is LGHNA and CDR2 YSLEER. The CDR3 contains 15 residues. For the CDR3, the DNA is TGCGCCAGCAGCCAAGTGGGACAGATGAACACTGAAGCTTTCTTT. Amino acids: CASSQVGQMNTEAFF.

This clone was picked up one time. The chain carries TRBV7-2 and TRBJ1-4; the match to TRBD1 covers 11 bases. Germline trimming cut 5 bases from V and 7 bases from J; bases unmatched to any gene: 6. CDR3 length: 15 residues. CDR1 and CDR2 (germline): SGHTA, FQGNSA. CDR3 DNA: TGTGCCAGCAGCCACGGGACAGGGGGACTTGAAAAACTGTTTTTT. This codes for CASSHGTGGLEKLFF. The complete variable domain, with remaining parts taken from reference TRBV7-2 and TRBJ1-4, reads GAGVSQSPSNKVTEKGKDVELRCDPISGHTALYWYRQSLGQGLEFLIYFQGNSAPDKSGLPSDRFSAERTGGSVSTLTIQRTQQEDSAVYLCASSHGTGGLEKLFFGSGTQLSVL.

CDR3 protein: CASSQVQGVAEAFF. The CDR3 DNA sequence: TGTGCCAGCAGCCAAGTACAGGGGGTGGCTGAAGCTTTCTTT. The chain links TRBV14 to TRBJ1-1; TRBD1 aligns across 8 bases. Germline lookup yields CDR1 SGHDN and CDR2 FVKESK. The CDR3 is made up of 14 amino acids. Unmatched junction bases numbered 4, after V lost 1 base and J lost 6 bases.

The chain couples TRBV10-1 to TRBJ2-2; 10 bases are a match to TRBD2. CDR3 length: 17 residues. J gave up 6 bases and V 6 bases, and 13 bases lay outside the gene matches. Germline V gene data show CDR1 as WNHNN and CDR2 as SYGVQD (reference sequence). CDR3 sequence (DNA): TGCGCCAGCAGCGCAACTAGCGGGATGATCTCGCCCGGGGAGCTGTTTTTT. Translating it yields CASSATSGMISPGELFF.

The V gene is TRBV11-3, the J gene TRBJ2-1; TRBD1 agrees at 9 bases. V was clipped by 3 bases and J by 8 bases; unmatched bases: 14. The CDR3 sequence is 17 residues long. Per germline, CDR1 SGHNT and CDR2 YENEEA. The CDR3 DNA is TGTGCCAGCAGCTTGGGGACAGGGCCAACAACTAGGGATGAGCAGTTCTTC. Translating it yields CASSLGTGPTTRDEQFF.

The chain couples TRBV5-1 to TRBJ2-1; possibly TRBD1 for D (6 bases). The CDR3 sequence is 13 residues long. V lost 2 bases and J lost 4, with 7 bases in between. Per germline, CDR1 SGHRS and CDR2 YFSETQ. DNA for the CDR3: TGCGCCAGCAGCTTAACAGGGTACAATGAGCAGTTCTTC. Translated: CASSLTGYNEQFF.

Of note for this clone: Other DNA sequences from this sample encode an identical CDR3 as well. This CDR3 is CASSPAGDNEQFF. The CDR3 DNA reads TGTGCCAGCTCACCAGCGGGGGACAATGAGCAGTTCTTC. This chain joins TRBV18 and TRBJ2-1, with 7 bases identical to TRBD2. The CDR3 spans 13 residues. The germline CDR1 and CDR2 sequences are KGHSH and LQKENI. The junction had 0 bases not matched to a gene; V was cut back by 2 bases and J by 5 bases.

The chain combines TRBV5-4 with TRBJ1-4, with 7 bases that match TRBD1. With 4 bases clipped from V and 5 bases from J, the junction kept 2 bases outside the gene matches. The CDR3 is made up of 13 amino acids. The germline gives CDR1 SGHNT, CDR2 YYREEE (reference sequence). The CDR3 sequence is CASSPGGNEKLFF. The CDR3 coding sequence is TGTGCCAGCAGCCCAGGGGGAAATGAAAAACTGTTTTTT.

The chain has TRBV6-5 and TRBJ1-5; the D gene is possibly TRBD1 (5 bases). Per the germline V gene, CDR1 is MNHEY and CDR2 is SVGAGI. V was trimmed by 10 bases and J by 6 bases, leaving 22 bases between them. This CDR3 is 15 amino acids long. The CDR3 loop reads CATLQEGPMGQPQHF. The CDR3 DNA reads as TGTGCCACCCTACAGGAGGGCCCCATGGGTCAGCCCCAGCATTTT.

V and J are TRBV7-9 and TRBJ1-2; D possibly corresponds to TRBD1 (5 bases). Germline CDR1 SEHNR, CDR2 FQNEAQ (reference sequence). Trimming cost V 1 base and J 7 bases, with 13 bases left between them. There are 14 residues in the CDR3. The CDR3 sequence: CASSLDARDGGYTF. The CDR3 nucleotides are TGTGCCAGCAGCTTAGACGCCAGGGATGGTGGCTACACCTTC.